The 27 T cell receptor beta chains below all came from one sample that was sequenced in a study of siplizumab effects on memory and regulatory T cells. Produced via immunoSEQ multiplex PCR; TCRdb's table is partial and in-frame only. The sample lists more than 85,000 clones, about 93% occurring once. Sequencing input: CD4+ T cells sorted from blood. These receptors all stem from a human donor in good health.

This clone was found a few times. The chain is built from TRBV19 and TRBJ2-7; D is perhaps TRBD2 (6 bases). Deletions cut 6 bases from V and 7 bases from J, with 13 bases between. This CDR3 has 12 residues. Germline V gene data show CDR1 as LNHDA and CDR2 as SQIVND (reference sequence). The DNA for the CDR3 is TGTGCCAGTAGAGCAGCCGGGGGTGAGCAGTACTTC. This sequence encodes CASRAAGGEQYF.

The rearrangement uses TRBV19 and TRBJ2-7; possibly TRBD2 for D (6 bases). V was pared by 0 bases and J by 3 bases, with 12 bases between. The CDR3 extends over 15 amino acids. CDR1 and CDR2 (germline): LNHDA, SQIVND (reference sequence). The CDR3 nucleotides read TGTGCCAGTAGTATAGAGGGAGGATACGGCTACGAGCAGTACTTC. It encodes CASSIEGGYGYEQYF.

The rearrangement links TRBV28 to TRBJ1-4, with 12 nucleotides matching TRBD1. V dropped 11 bases and J dropped 8; count of bases not matched to a gene: 12. Germline V lookup: CDR1 MDHEN, CDR2 SYDVKM. CDR3 length equals 15 residues. The CDR3 region has the DNA TGTGCCTCCCTAAAACCCGGGACAGGGGGCGAAAAACTGTTTTTT. Residues: CASLKPGTGGEKLFF.

This CDR3 is CASSLWGQVPSSHGYTF. CDR3 bases: TGTGCCAGCAGCTTGTGGGGACAGGTCCCGTCGTCTCATGGCTACACCTTC. J is TRBJ1-2 and V is TRBV5-6, with TRBD1 matching 8 bases. The V gene's germline CDR1 is SGHDT and CDR2 YYEEEE. The CDR3 spans 17 residues. V shed 1 base and J 6 bases; nucleotides not matched to a gene: 14.

The CDR3 here is CAWSVPTTANTEAFF. For the CDR3, the DNA is TGTGCCTGGAGCGTGCCAACCACGGCGAACACTGAAGCTTTCTTT. V gene TRBV30 combines with J gene TRBJ1-1; D gene ambiguous. CDR1 is GTSNPN and CDR2 is SVGIG in the germline V gene (reference sequence). V was shortened by 3 bases and J by 1 base, with 15 bases between the two germline ends. There are 15 residues in the CDR3.

This clone was counted only a few times. V usage is TRBV9 and J usage is TRBJ1-2; D gene uncertain. Germline V gene sequence: CDR1 SGDLS, CDR2 YYNGEE. V lost 3 bases and J lost 4, with 10 bases in between. The CDR3 has 13 residues. CDR3 residues: CASSGRRGYGYTF. CDR3 DNA: TGTGCCAGCAGCGGCCGCCGAGGCTATGGCTACACCTTC.

The chain is built from TRBV28 and TRBJ2-1, with TRBD2 matching over 16 bases. Germline V gene sequence: CDR1 MDHEN, CDR2 SYDVKM. CDR3 length: 16 residues. V dropped 6 bases and J dropped 16; count of bases not matched to a gene: 15. The CDR3 region is CASSQPGTSGRATIFF. The DNA of the CDR3 is TGTGCCAGCAGCCAACCAGGGACTAGCGGGAGGGCCACCATTTTCTTC.

This clone was found once. This chain joins TRBV5-5 and TRBJ1-1; D unresolved. The V end was cut by 4 bases, the J end by 10 bases, with 17 bases between. CDR3 length: 13 residues. Germline V gene data show CDR1 as SGHKS and CDR2 as YYEKEE (reference sequence). CDR3 nucleotide sequence: TGTGCCAGCAGCCCGGCTAAGGAAGGAGGAGCTTTCTTT. Protein sequence: CASSPAKEGGAFF. The whole variable domain, filled in from reference TRBV5-5 and TRBJ1-1, reads DAGVTQSPTHLIKTRGQQVTLRCSPISGHKSVSWYQQVLGQGPQFIFQYYEKEERGRGNFPDRFSARQFPNYSSELNVNALLLGDSALYLCASSPAKEGGAFFGQGTRLTVV.

This rearrangement joins TRBV9 to TRBJ1-2, with 7 bases fitting TRBD1. The CDR3 runs to 13 residues. Unmatched junction bases numbered 3, after V lost 4 bases and J lost 3 bases. Looked up from germline, CDR1 is SGDLS and CDR2 is YYNGEE. The chain's CDR3 is CASSYTGDYGYTF. CDR3 bases: TGTGCCAGCAGCTACACAGGGGACTATGGCTACACCTTC.

This chain links TRBV20-1 with TRBJ1-1; unclear D gene. The V end lost 4 bases, the J end lost 4 bases, and 7 bases lay between the germline ends. The CDR3 is 11 amino acids. Germline CDR1 is DFQATT and CDR2 is SNEGSKA (reference sequence). CDR3 protein: CSATHPTEAFF. The CDR3 DNA reads TGCAGTGCTACGCACCCCACTGAAGCTTTCTTT.

Only one count was recorded for this clone. This chain links TRBV5-4 with TRBJ2-2, with D possibly matching TRBD1 (5 bases). Germline CDR1 is SGHNT and CDR2 is YYREEE (reference sequence). The V end was cut by 1 base, the J end by 2 bases, with 9 bases between. The CDR3 runs 15 residues. The CDR3 here is CASSLYDRNTGELFF. The CDR3 bases are TGTGCCAGCAGCTTGTATGACAGAAACACCGGGGAGCTGTTTTTT.

A single count supports this clone. The gene calls are TRBV7-3 and TRBJ2-6, with D possibly matching TRBD1 (6 bases). V lost 7 bases and J 0 bases, leaving 13 bases between the germline ends. Germline V lookup: CDR1 SGHTA, CDR2 FQGTGA. This CDR3 region has 16 residues. This CDR3 reads CASKPGTTSGANVLTF. In nucleotides, the CDR3 is TGTGCCAGCAAACCCGGGACAACCTCTGGGGCCAACGTCCTGACTTTC.

The V gene is TRBV9, the J gene TRBJ2-7, with 7 bases that match TRBD1. This CDR3 region has 15 residues. Per germline, CDR1 SGDLS and CDR2 YYNGEE. V lost 2 bases and J lost 4; bases outside the gene matches: 9. The CDR3 bases are TGTGCCAGCAGCGTCGGGGACAGCAAGGGGTACGAGCAGTACTTC. As protein: CASSVGDSKGYEQYF.

V and J are TRBV5-4 and TRBJ2-5; D perhaps matches TRBD1 (6 bases). CDR3 length: 16 residues. Between the trimmed V and J ends, which lost 5 bases and 1 base, there was a span of 18 bases. Germline CDR1 reads SGHNT; CDR2 reads YYREEE (reference sequence). Here the CDR3 reads CASSLPQGVGQETQYF. The CDR3 DNA follows: TGTGCCAGCAGTCTACCACAGGGTGTGGGCCAAGAGACCCAGTACTTC.

The CDR3 DNA follows: TGTGCCAGCAGTTCACTAGCGGGAGACTCAGATACGCAGTATTTT. Encoded protein: CASSSLAGDSDTQYF. The chain is built from TRBV27 and TRBJ2-3, with TRBD2 identical over 11 bases. CDR1 and CDR2 from the germline V gene are MNHEY and SMNVEV (reference sequence). V shed 4 bases, J shed 4 bases, and the junction held 4 bases outside the gene matches. The CDR3 is 15 residues long.

This rearrangement joins TRBV18 to TRBJ1-5; D perhaps matches TRBD1 (6 bases). V lost 6 bases and J lost 4, with 19 bases in between. Per germline, CDR1 KGHSH and CDR2 LQKENI. The CDR3 length is 16 residues. The DNA for the CDR3 is TGTGCCAGCTCTCTTACATATTCGACAGGTAATCAGCCCCAGCATTTT. It specifies CASSLTYSTGNQPQHF.

This sequence joins TRBV4-2 and TRBJ2-1; D perhaps matches TRBD2 (5 bases). V lost 1 base, J lost 0 bases, and 7 bases lay in between. The length of the CDR3 is 15 residues. Germline-derived CDR1 and CDR2 are LGHNA and YNFKEQ. The CDR3 reads CASSQATSSYNEQFF. In nucleotides, the CDR3 is TGTGCCAGCAGCCAAGCTACTAGCTCCTACAATGAGCAGTTCTTC.

V and J are TRBV11-2 and TRBJ2-3; no reliable D call. CDR3 length equals 11 residues. The germline V gene encodes CDR1 SGHAT and CDR2 FQNNGV. V was clipped by 2 bases and J by 10 bases, with 7 bases between them. The CDR3 DNA follows: TGTGCCAGCAGCTTACTAGGTGCGCAGTATTTT. Amino acid sequence: CASSLLGAQYF. Based on the CDR3 plus reference TRBV11-2 and TRBJ2-3, the full variable domain is EAGVAQSPRYKIIEKRQSVAFWCNPISGHATLYWYQQILGQGPKLLIQFQNNGVVDDSQLPKDRFSAERLKGVDSTLKIQPAKLEDSAVYLCASSLLGAQYFGPGTRLTVL.

This clone was counted once. The chain is built from TRBV7-3 and TRBJ2-5; D perhaps matches TRBD1 (6 bases). Gene TRBJ2-7 matches the end of the DNA better, so the J call may be wrong. Germline CDR1 reads SGHTA; CDR2 reads FQGTGA. CDR3 size: 16 residues. The CDR3 protein is CASSLGPGQKQYEQYF. CDR3 DNA: TGTGCCAGCAGCTTGGGACCGGGACAAAAACAATACGAGCAGTACTTC.

This rearrangement joins TRBV6-1 to TRBJ2-4; D is tentatively TRBD1 or TRBD2 (5 bases each). V was trimmed by 9 bases and J by 3 bases, leaving 15 bases between them. The germline V gene encodes CDR1 MNHNS and CDR2 SASEGT. The CDR3 is 14 amino acids. The CDR3 DNA sequence: TGTGCCAGTCGACCAATTGGGGGCAAAAACATTCAGTACTTC. This codes for CASRPIGGKNIQYF.

The J gene is TRBJ2-5, the V gene TRBV5-5, with 14 bases matching TRBD2. V dropped 4 bases and J dropped 13; count of bases not matched to a gene: 9. The CDR3 sequence is 14 residues long. The germline gives CDR1 SGHKS, CDR2 YYEKEE (reference sequence). In DNA, the CDR3 is TGTGCCAGCAGCCTTAAGACTAGCGGGAGGGCCGGGTACTTC. Translated, it gives CASSLKTSGRAGYF.

V is TRBV5-1 and J is TRBJ2-5; 15 bases align to TRBD2. Germline V CDR1 and CDR2: SGHRS, YFSETQ. V shed 2 bases and J 5 bases; nucleotides not matched to a gene: 7. This CDR3 region has 17 residues. The CDR3 coding sequence is TGCGCCAGCAGCTTCGGGACTAGCGGGAGGCAGGGGGAGACCCAGTACTTC. Residues: CASSFGTSGRQGETQYF.

The rearrangement joins TRBV5-1 to TRBJ2-5; a possible D gene is TRBD1 (5 bases). The CDR3 covers 13 residues. V was pared by 6 bases and J by 2 bases, with 11 bases between. The germline gives CDR1 SGHRS, CDR2 YFSETQ. The CDR3 region is CASTIGAQETQYF. The CDR3 DNA sequence: TGCGCCAGCACTATAGGGGCGCAAGAGACCCAGTACTTC.

The J gene is TRBJ2-7, the V gene TRBV11-2; tentative D call: TRBD1 (6 bases). The CDR3 extends over 18 amino acids. Germline CDR1 is SGHAT and CDR2 is FQNNGV. Trimming stripped 1 base from V and 1 base from J, with 20 bases between. CDR3 amino acids: CASSLGGDTRRRSYEQYF. The CDR3, as DNA: TGTGCCAGCAGCTTAGGTGGGGACACCCGTCGACGTTCCTACGAGCAGTACTTC.

This chain uses TRBV28 with TRBJ1-3; a possible D gene is TRBD1 (5 bases). The CDR3 sequence is 16 residues long. Germline CDR1 reads MDHEN; CDR2 reads SYDVKM. V lost 6 bases, J lost 3 bases, and 18 bases lay in between. The CDR3 sequence: CASRTSSGPIGNTIYF. The CDR3 coding sequence is TGTGCCAGCAGAACCTCCTCGGGACCCATTGGAAACACCATATATTTT. Based on the CDR3 plus reference TRBV28 and TRBJ1-3, the full variable domain is DVKVTQSSRYLVKRTGEKVFLECVQDMDHENMFWYRQDPGLGLRLIYFSYDVKMKEKGDIPEGYSVSREKKERFSLILESASTNQTSMYLCASRTSSGPIGNTIYFGEGSWLTVV.

The chain recombines TRBV29-1 with TRBJ1-5; D is undetermined. Trimming removed 1 base from V and 9 bases from J, with 13 bases in between. The CDR3 runs to 13 residues. Germline-derived CDR1 and CDR2 are SQVTM and ANQGSEA. The CDR3 region is CSVEVGRGSPQHF. CDR3 coding DNA: TGCAGCGTTGAAGTCGGCCGGGGTTCGCCCCAGCATTTT.

This clone was recorded only once. The rearrangement uses TRBV28 and TRBJ1-1; D is unresolved. CDR1 and CDR2 from the germline V gene are MDHEN and SYDVKM. V lost 3 bases and J lost 5, with 4 bases in between. This CDR3 has 11 residues. CDR3 sequence (DNA): TGTGCCAGCAGTTTTCCGACTGAAGCTTTCTTT. It codes for CASSFPTEAFF.